This entry is about one TCR beta chain. This sample is drawn from a study of blood T cells in healthy people across ages. Germline loops: CDR1 GTSNPN, CDR2 SVGIG (reference sequence). This CDR3 contains 13 residues. V lost 4 bases to trimming and J lost 5 bases, with 11 bases between them. The second PCR ran 7 to 11 cycles with a sample-barcoded 5' primer and J-beta primers. TCRdb re-analysed the 5' RACE reads in MiXCR, keeping a single row per CDR3 protein. The profile covers about 800,000 distinct CDR3 sequences, with roughly 25% appearing a single time and approximately 4% taken by the ten largest. The study recruited healthy Caucasian donors from Russia who were aged roughly 6 to 95. Another study also made use of these data, one on T cells of mothers and their children.

The sample comprised blood. The source is a boy aged 10-17 years in good health. The rearrangement links TRBV30 to TRBJ2-2, with a tentative D call TRBD2 (7 bases). The CDR3 sequence: CAWTGRGTGELFF. Written as DNA, the CDR3 is TGTGCCTGGACAGGGAGGGGGACCGGGGAGCTGTTTTTT.